This TCR beta chain emerged from a study of blood T cell repertoires in COVID-19 (TCRdb year 2020). Study-wide context: Samples from collaborators originated in the United States, Italy and Spain and spanned both the acute and convalescent phases of COVID-19. Deeply sampled blood TCRbeta repertoires from subjects exposed to, actively infected with, or recovered from COVID-19 were included in the dataset. Where HLA class I and class II types were available, the types were taken from metadata supplied by the sample provider, not from assay-based typing. The sample metadata nearly always contained a de-identified subject ID, COVID-19 status, age in years and sex. The prospective study material was composed of cDNA or gDNA derived from T cells, B-cell-depleted T cells, or PBMCs. The samples were drawn from the first 160 participants of the ongoing ImmuneRACE study and from 1,254 subjects provided by 6 global collaborators. The repertoires were made available in a free public database intended to serve as a resource for research on the immune response to SARS-CoV-2. Broad study findings and their caveats: How much clinical and demographic metadata was included differed by source and by participant, and the metadata was provided uncurated.

Collaborating institutions collected whole blood in K2EDTA tubes following their own protocols. For TCRbeta analysis, collaborators shipped samples in one of three forms: frozen whole blood, isolated PBMCs, or DNA extracted from either of those sample types. Inclusive of the bounding cysteine and phenylalanine, the CDR3 is 16 residues long. Only the CDR3 DNA stays, 48 bases, in frame from base 1. Reading the germline V gene (reference sequence) gives CDR1 LNHNV and CDR2 YYDKDF. Trimming leaves V shorter by 2 bases and J shorter by 5 bases, with the junction holding 9 bases beyond the gene matches. The immunoSEQ Assay, a bias-controlled multiplex PCR, was used to amplify TCRbeta CDR3 regions from genomic DNA. On the authors' methods: The number of nucleated cells in each sample was estimated from the amplification of reference gene primers within the assay. To quantify the absolute abundance of each unique TCRbeta CDR3 rearrangement, sequence reads were collapsed and filtered. For each sample, productive Simpson clonality was calculated as the square root of Simpson's diversity index across productive rearrangements. Held by TCRdb, this immuneACCESS table contains in-frame sequences only and omits some clones. Under half of the omission traces to an unresolved V gene where checked; the cause of the rest is unknown. Clone size and the V and J calls come from that table; the DNA yielded D and trimming. This sample gives 90,000 to 120,000 clones in total; around 82% of them show up just once. The top ten clones comprise approximately 4.1% of the sample.

As for this clone: Its cognate antigen has yet to be identified. Base-call qualities are not available, and no considerably larger clone is one nucleotide away.

Sequencing was done on a sample of peripheral blood. This clonotype originated in a human donor in a cohort sampled during active COVID-19. The receptor chain draws on TRBV15 and TRBJ2-7; 10 of the junction bases match TRBD1. The CDR3 protein: CATSRTHPGTGDEQYF. The base sequence is TGTGCCACCAGCAGAACCCACCCCGGGACAGGGGACGAGCAGTACTTC. Beyond the CDR3, the reference TRBV15 and TRBJ2-7 genes provide the residues; the full variable domain reads: DAMVIQNPRYQVTQFGKPVTLSCSQTLNHNVMYWYQQKSSQAPKLLFHYYDKDFNNEADTPDNFQSRRPNTSFCFLDIRSPGLGDTAMYLCATSRTHPGTGDEQYFGPGTRLTVT.